This T cell receptor beta chain was found in a study of human T cells and chemical hapten exposure. Time point reported: patch test 1, 2 weeks after DPC sensitization. As to treatment: therapeutic diphenylcyclopropenone sensitization with weekly scalp DPC. This clonotype has a handful of counts. Germline-derived CDR1 and CDR2 are MRHNA and SNTAGT. The germline V and J ends were trimmed by 7 bases and 0 bases, with 12 bases remaining between them. CDR3 size: 14 residues. The library gave individual cDNA molecules unique molecular identifiers. Using its own MiXCR run on the RACE reads, TCRdb lists one record per CDR3 protein. Of more than 150,000 distinct CDR3 sequences in the sample, 14% were seen once.

Material: whole blood, obtained in connection with sensitization to the hapten diphenylcyclopropenone (DPC). The chain recombines TRBV6-4 with TRBJ1-1; maybe TRBD1 (5 bases). The source of this sequence is a woman aged 25 to 39 with alopecia areata. Some clones in this sample may be carry-over from other donors' samples. Here the CDR3 reads CASTAGRLNTEAFF. As DNA, the CDR3 is TGTGCCAGCACGGCGGGACGGTTGAACACTGAAGCTTTCTTT.